Listed below are T cell receptor beta chains from one sample, sequenced in a study of T cells in Graves' hyperthyroidism and ophthalmopathy. One entry per CDR3 protein results from TCRdb running MiXCR on the multiplex PCR reads. The repertoire holds about 590,000 distinct CDR3 sequences, with over 12% as singletons. Input material: blood. These receptors all stem from a woman between 18 and 29 years old with Graves' ophthalmopathy. Each CDR3 is given with its conserved first and last residue. D genes are given only for firm matches. Size tells how often a clone was seen (once, few, many) or the class of an expanded clone, and some rows leave it out.

many,TRBV3-1,-,TRBJ1-1,CASSTAGLNTEAFF,TGTGCCAGCAGCACGGCCGGATTGAACACTGAAGCTTTCTTT
-,TRBV11-1,TRBD2,TRBJ2-1,CASSLASGRVDEQFF,TGTGCCAGCAGCTTAGCTAGCGGGAGGGTGGATGAGCAGTTCTTC
many,TRBV28,TRBD2,TRBJ2-1,CASSSLAGVAHEQFF,TGTGCCAGCAGTTCCTTAGCGGGAGTAGCCCATGAGCAGTTCTTC
-,TRBV20-1,-,TRBJ2-2,CSAREVVDTGELFF,TGCAGTGCTAGAGAGGTAGTAGACACCGGGGAGCTGTTTTTT
few,TRBV18,TRBD1,TRBJ2-2,CASSFGQGADTGELFF,TGTGCCAGCTCATTCGGACAGGGGGCGGACACCGGGGAGCTGTTTTTT
many,TRBV6-1,TRBD2,TRBJ2-3,CASRRPTSGGGGPTDTQYF,TGTGCCAGCAGGCGGCCGACTAGCGGGGGGGGAGGACCCACAGATACGCAGTATTTT
-,TRBV18,-,TRBJ2-7,CASYGDKPYEQYF,TGTGCCAGCTATGGGGACAAGCCCTACGAGCAGTACTTC
many,TRBV5-1,-,TRBJ2-7,CASSPYRAYEQYF,TGCGCCAGCAGCCCCTACAGAGCCTACGAGCAGTACTTC
many,TRBV24-1,-,TRBJ2-3,CAIAGTTSTDTQYF,TGTGCCATCGCCGGGACAACCAGCACAGATACGCAGTATTTT
few,TRBV29-1,TRBD1,TRBJ2-4,CSVEEAEGGWKERVKSIQYF,TGCAGCGTTGAAGAGGCGGAAGGGGGCTGGAAAGAGCGCGTCAAAAGCATTCAGTACTTC
many,TRBV6-1,-,TRBJ1-1,CASSAPDILNTEAFF,TGTGCCAGCAGTGCCCCGGACATTTTGAACACTGAAGCTTTCTTT
-,TRBV18,TRBD2,TRBJ2-4,CASSPPSGRENIQYF,TGTGCCAGCTCACCACCTAGCGGGAGGGAAAACATTCAGTACTTC
many,TRBV6-1,-,TRBJ1-2,CASTPSQGGYGYTF,TGTGCCAGCACCCCATCCCAGGGAGGATATGGCTACACCTTC
few,TRBV10-3,TRBD1,TRBJ2-5,CAIRNSGTGGRGETQYF,TGTGCCATCAGGAATTCCGGGACAGGGGGAAGGGGAGAGACCCAGTACTTC
many,TRBV28,-,TRBJ2-7,CASSLSEEYYEQYF,TGTGCCAGCAGTTTATCCGAGGAGTACTACGAGCAGTACTTC
few,TRBV20-1,TRBD2,TRBJ2-7,CSATLAGGSSYEQYF,TGCAGTGCGACCCTAGCGGGAGGGAGCTCCTACGAGCAGTACTTC
many,TRBV7-9,-,TRBJ2-3,CASSISGPDTQYF,TGTGCCAGCAGTATCTCGGGGCCAGATACGCAGTATTTT
-,TRBV14,-,TRBJ2-7,CASSRPSGTFSYEQYF,TGTGCCAGCAGCCGACCCTCCGGGACTTTCTCCTACGAGCAGTACTTC
-,TRBV19,-,TRBJ1-1,CASSIGGAEAFF,TGTGCCAGTAGTATTGGTGGGGCTGAAGCTTTCTTT
few,TRBV20-1,TRBD1,TRBJ2-6,CSASVQGRTGANVLTF,TGCAGTGCTAGTGTACAGGGGCGGACTGGGGCCAACGTCCTGACTTTC
many,TRBV7-9,TRBD2,TRBJ2-7,CASSSGTSGIHEQYF,TGTGCCAGCAGCTCAGGGACTAGCGGGATCCACGAGCAGTACTTC
many,TRBV20-1,-,TRBJ1-2,CSAVEGYAYGYTF,TGCAGCGCCGTCGAGGGGTATGCCTATGGCTACACCTTC
many,TRBV12-5,-,TRBJ2-7,CASGLVGVDEQYF,TGTGCTAGTGGTTTGGTAGGCGTGGACGAGCAGTACTTC
many,TRBV30,TRBD1,TRBJ2-1,CAWTPQGLHEQFF,TGTGCCTGGACCCCACAGGGGCTCCATGAGCAGTTCTTC
-,TRBV5-8,-,TRBJ2-1,CASSLDTDSYNEQFF,TGTGCCAGCAGCTTGGACACTGACTCCTACAATGAGCAGTTCTTC
many,TRBV12-3/TRBV12-4,-,TRBJ2-5,CASLGEETQYF,TGTGCCAGCTTGGGTGAGGAGACCCAGTACTTC
-,TRBV7-2,TRBD1,TRBJ1-3,CASSPGQGAVTIYF,TGTGCCAGCAGCCCGGGACAGGGGGCCGTCACCATATATTTT
many,TRBV12-3/TRBV12-4,-,TRBJ2-5,CASSFGLNPLQYF,TGTGCCAGCAGTTTTGGTCTGAATCCGCTTCAGTACTTC
many,TRBV27,TRBD1,TRBJ1-1,CASRQTGMIWVTEAFF,TGTGCCAGCAGACAGACAGGGATGATTTGGGTAACTGAAGCTTTCTTT
-,TRBV9,-,TRBJ2-1,CASSVDSGEQFF,TGTGCCAGCAGCGTAGATAGCGGTGAGCAGTTCTTC
many,TRBV12-3/TRBV12-4,-,TRBJ2-6,CASSTLRGAGANVLTF,TGTGCCAGCAGTACCCTGAGGGGGGCTGGGGCCAACGTCCTGACTTTC
-,TRBV10-3,-,TRBJ2-7,CAISNRDGTYEQYF,TGTGCCATCAGTAACAGGGACGGAACCTACGAGCAGTACTTC
-,TRBV7-3,TRBD2,TRBJ2-7,CACSLESGGLAGGYEQYF,TGTGCCTGCAGCTTAGAATCTGGGGGACTAGCGGGAGGATACGAGCAGTACTTC
many,TRBV3-1,TRBD1,TRBJ1-3,CASSQGTGLLSGNTIYF,TGTGCCAGCAGCCAGGGGACAGGGCTCCTCTCTGGAAACACCATATATTTT
many,TRBV12-3/TRBV12-4,-,TRBJ1-5,CATTKGSGGNQPQHF,TGTGCCACAACGAAGGGTTCAGGGGGCAATCAGCCCCAGCATTTT
few,TRBV6-1,-,TRBJ2-7,CASSRVAYEQYF,TGTGCCAGCTCAAGGGTGGCCTACGAGCAGTACTTC
few,TRBV28,-,TRBJ1-5,CASSLSSDSNQPQHF,TGTGCCAGCAGTTTATCCTCAGATAGCAATCAGCCCCAGCATTTT
many,TRBV6-1,TRBD2,TRBJ2-1,CASRPRLAGPGEQFF,TGTGCCAGCAGACCCAGACTAGCGGGGCCCGGTGAGCAGTTCTTC
few,TRBV28,-,TRBJ2-7,CASSFPTGEQYF,TGTGCCAGCAGTTTCCCCACGGGGGAGCAGTACTTC
-,TRBV19,-,TRBJ1-2,CASSIERVDGYTF,TGTGCCAGTAGTATAGAACGGGTGGATGGCTACACCTTC
many,TRBV30,-,TRBJ2-5,CAWSVAQKGTETQYF,TGTGCCTGGAGTGTAGCCCAGAAAGGGACGGAGACCCAGTACTTC
-,TRBV4-3,TRBD2,TRBJ2-3,CASSQDIDLGLAVPDTQYF,TGCGCCAGCAGCCAAGATATTGACTTGGGACTAGCGGTTCCAGATACGCAGTATTTT
many,TRBV11-2,TRBD1,TRBJ1-1,CAELKRGGGRNTEAFF,TGTGCCGAGCTAAAACGAGGGGGCGGCAGGAACACTGAAGCTTTCTTT
many,TRBV7-2,-,TRBJ2-3,CASRATGADTQYF,TGTGCCAGCAGAGCTACGGGAGCAGATACGCAGTATTTT
-,TRBV9,-,TRBJ2-2,CASSPKWGGGELFF,TGTGCCAGCAGCCCGAAATGGGGAGGCGGGGAGCTGTTTTTT
many,TRBV6-1,TRBD2,TRBJ2-5,CASLPNGGDGTQYF,TGTGCCAGCCTACCAAATGGGGGGGACGGGACCCAGTACTTC
many,TRBV7-8,TRBD1,TRBJ2-7,CASSLGPGQGYEQYF,TGTGCCAGCAGCTTAGGGCCGGGACAGGGATACGAGCAGTACTTC
many,TRBV2,-,TRBJ2-1,CASSGAYNEQFF,TGTGCCAGCAGTGGGGCCTACAATGAGCAGTTCTTC
few,TRBV13,-,TRBJ2-3,CASSLRGDTRGDTQYF,TGTGCCAGCAGCTTAAGAGGAGACACAAGAGGGGATACGCAGTATTTT
many,TRBV6-1,-,TRBJ2-5,CASSERGGETQYF,TGTGCCAGCAGTGAAAGGGGTGGGGAGACCCAGTACTTC
-,TRBV30,TRBD2,TRBJ2-1,CAWSRDPGTSGRAAYNEQFF,TGTGCCTGGAGTCGGGACCCCGGGACTAGCGGGAGGGCTGCCTACAATGAGCAGTTCTTC
-,TRBV3-1,TRBD2,TRBJ2-1,CASSPSGSTANEQFF,TGTGCCAGCAGCCCTAGCGGGAGTACGGCCAATGAGCAGTTCTTC
many,TRBV30,TRBD1,TRBJ2-7,CAWSVGTGGYEQYF,TGTGCCTGGAGTGTAGGGACAGGGGGGTACGAGCAGTACTTC
many,TRBV7-2,-,TRBJ2-5,CASSSEGPETQYF,TGTGCCAGCAGCTCCGAAGGACCGGAGACCCAGTACTTC
-,TRBV12-3/TRBV12-4,-,TRBJ2-5,CASSSATRSGVTQYF,TGTGCCAGCAGTTCAGCGACTAGGTCGGGTGTGACCCAGTACTTC